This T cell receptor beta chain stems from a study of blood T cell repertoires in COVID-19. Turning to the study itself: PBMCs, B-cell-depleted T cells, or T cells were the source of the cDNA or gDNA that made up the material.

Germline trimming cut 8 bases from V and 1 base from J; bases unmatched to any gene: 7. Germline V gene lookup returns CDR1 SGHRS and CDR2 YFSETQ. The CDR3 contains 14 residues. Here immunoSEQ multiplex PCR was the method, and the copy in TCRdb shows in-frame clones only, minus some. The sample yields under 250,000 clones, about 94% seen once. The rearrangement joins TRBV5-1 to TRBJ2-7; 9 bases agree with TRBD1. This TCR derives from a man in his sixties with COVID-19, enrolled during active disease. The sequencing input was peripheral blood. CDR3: CASTTGTGSYEQYF. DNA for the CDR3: TGCGCCAGTACAACCGGGACAGGGTCCTACGAGCAGTACTTC.